These 5 T cell receptor beta chains were all obtained from the same sample, sequenced in a study of control samples from healthy donors and cancer patients. Sequenced by immunoSEQ multiplex PCR; TCRdb stores in-frame clones only, minus some. The table includes about 190,000 clones, about 90% detected once. The specimen was blood. The source of these receptors is a young man in good health.

The J gene is TRBJ2-4, the V gene TRBV18; D gene uncertain. Germline V gene lookup returns CDR1 KGHSH and CDR2 LQKENI. This CDR3 is built from 16 residues. V was clipped by 3 bases and J by 0 bases, with 12 bases between them. This chain's CDR3 is CASSPPLTGAKNIQYF. CDR3 nucleotide sequence: TGTGCCAGCTCACCCCCCCTGACCGGAGCCAAAAACATTCAGTACTTC.

The chain carries TRBV5-3 and TRBJ1-6, with D possibly being TRBD1 (6 bases). TRBV5-3 is marked as an open reading frame, function uncertain. The CDR3 runs to 17 residues. V was trimmed by 0 bases and J by 7 bases, leaving 17 bases between them. The CDR3 DNA is TGTGCCAGAAGCTTGGCCTCCGTCGGGACACCCAATTCACCCCTCCACTTT. Residues: CARSLASVGTPNSPLHF.

This chain connects TRBV2 to TRBJ1-1, with a tentative D call TRBD1 (5 bases). The CDR3 consists of 14 residues. The germline gives CDR1 SNHLY, CDR2 FYNNEI. Trimming took 4 bases from V and 5 from J, leaving 14 bases between them. The chain's CDR3 is CASSVAGRVTEAFF. The CDR3 DNA is TGTGCCAGCAGTGTGGCAGGGCGAGTAACTGAAGCTTTCTTT.

V is TRBV28 and J is TRBJ1-1, with 7 bases that match TRBD1. CDR3 length equals 17 residues. From germline, CDR1 is MDHEN and CDR2 SYDVKM. Trimming took 3 bases from V and 0 from J; bases not matched to a gene: 10. The CDR3 region has the DNA TGTGCCAGCAGTTTCCTTGCTGGGGACAGCTTGAACACTGAAGCTTTCTTT. Amino acids: CASSFLAGDSLNTEAFF.

The chain joins TRBV2 to TRBJ1-6; D may be TRBD1 (6 bases). In germline, CDR1 is SNHLY, CDR2 FYNNEI. Trimming removed 3 bases at V and 8 bases at J, with 11 bases between. CDR3 length: 14 residues. CDR3 sequence: CASSEQGMYSPLHF. In DNA, the CDR3 is TGTGCCAGCAGTGAGCAGGGGATGTATTCACCCCTCCACTTT.